This is a list of T cell receptor beta chains from one sample in a study of T-cell reconstitution after alpha-beta-depleted transplantation in children. TCRdb called the PCR reads again in MiXCR, with one record for every CDR3 protein. The sample lists 230,000 or so distinct CDR3 sequences; 7.5% to 10% were seen once. The sequences come from PBMCs from the stem cell graft donor, collected from the stem cell graft. These receptors were taken from a human donor who donated a stem cell graft to a child with SCID. Both conserved end residues are part of each CDR3. The order of the fields is clone size, D gene, V gene, J gene, CDR3 protein, CDR3 DNA. The D gene is left open where the match is weak. Clone size appears in some rows only: once, few, many, or a class for an expanded clone.

many,-,TRBV5-1,TRBJ2-5,CASSSGPEETQYF,TGCGCCAGCAGCTCAGGACCGGAGGAGACCCAGTACTTC
few,-,TRBV27,TRBJ2-5,CASSSSWLETQYF,TGTGCCAGCAGTTCCAGTTGGCTAGAGACCCAGTACTTC
many,TRBD1,TRBV5-1,TRBJ1-2,CASSPGQGAGYGYTF,TGCGCCAGCAGCCCCGGACAGGGGGCCGGCTATGGCTACACCTTC
many,-,TRBV9,TRBJ2-2,CASSPQTLTGELFF,TGTGCCAGCAGCCCCCAGACTTTAACCGGGGAGCTGTTTTTT
many,-,TRBV4-1,TRBJ1-3,CASSQVRGAFSGNTIYF,TGCGCCAGCAGCCAAGTGAGAGGGGCCTTCTCTGGAAACACCATATATTTT
many,-,TRBV5-5,TRBJ1-5,CASSLVVSYQPQHF,TGTGCCAGCAGCTTGGTAGTCAGCTATCAGCCCCAGCATTTT
many,-,TRBV5-1,TRBJ1-1,CASRLFSAEAFF,TGCGCCAGCAGGCTGTTCTCCGCTGAAGCTTTCTTT
many,-,TRBV10-2,TRBJ2-7,CASSESPWSSYEQYF,TGCGCCAGCAGTGAGTCACCTTGGAGCTCCTACGAGCAGTACTTC
many,-,TRBV5-1,TRBJ1-1,CASSLELETEAFF,TGCGCCAGCAGCTTGGAATTGGAAACTGAAGCTTTCTTT
many,-,TRBV11-2,TRBJ2-3,CASSLELSYYSTDTQYF,TGTGCCAGCAGCTTAGAATTATCGTACTACAGCACAGATACGCAGTATTTT
many,-,TRBV5-1,TRBJ1-2,CASSSGQLEGYYGYTF,TGCGCCAGCAGCTCCGGACAGCTAGAAGGGTACTATGGCTACACCTTC
many,-,TRBV12-3/TRBV12-4,TRBJ1-2,CASSLSDGNYGYTF,TGTGCCAGCAGTTTATCGGACGGAAACTATGGCTACACCTTC
many,-,TRBV5-6,TRBJ2-4,CASRTTDLAKNIQYF,TGTGCCAGCAGGACGACAGACCTAGCCAAAAACATTCAGTACTTC
many,TRBD2,TRBV20-1,TRBJ2-3,CSARNVQRGGLGKEGPTDTQYF,TGCAGTGCTCGGAATGTCCAGCGGGGGGGCCTTGGAAAAGAAGGTCCCACAGATACGCAGTATTTT
many,-,TRBV4-2,TRBJ2-1,CASSQEEGGEYNEQFF,TGTGCCAGCAGCCAAGAAGAGGGCGGGGAGTACAATGAGCAGTTCTTC
many,-,TRBV6-2/TRBV6-3,TRBJ2-5,CASSYGQEEETQYF,TGTGCCAGCAGTTACGGGCAGGAGGAAGAGACCCAGTACTTC
many,-,TRBV5-5,TRBJ2-3,CASSLSASTDTQYF,TGTGCCAGCAGCTTATCCGCTAGCACAGATACGCAGTATTTT
-,-,TRBV11-2,TRBJ2-3,CASRDWSTDTQYF,TGTGCCAGCCGGGACTGGAGCACAGATACGCAGTATTTT
many,TRBD2,TRBV5-1,TRBJ2-2,CASRAGAGELFF,TGCGCCAGCAGAGCGGGGGCCGGGGAGCTGTTTTTT
many,TRBD1,TRBV19,TRBJ2-5,CASKRQGMSETQYF,TGTGCCAGTAAGCGACAGGGGATGTCGGAGACCCAGTACTTC
many,-,TRBV5-5,TRBJ1-4,CASSLEGWKLFF,TGTGCCAGCAGCTTGGAGGGTTGGAAACTGTTTTTT
few,TRBD2,TRBV27,TRBJ2-7,CASSLSIGGAYEQYF,TGTGCCAGCAGTTTATCGATCGGGGGGGCCTACGAGCAGTACTTC
-,-,TRBV6-2/TRBV6-3,TRBJ2-1,CASIRGPYNEQFF,TGTGCCAGCATTAGGGGTCCCTACAATGAGCAGTTCTTC
-,-,TRBV20-1,TRBJ2-7,CSAKQGGGYEQYF,TGCAGTGCTAAGCAAGGGGGGGGCTACGAGCAGTACTTC
many,TRBD2,TRBV5-1,TRBJ2-1,CASSSKGLAGTHSYNEQFF,TGCGCCAGCAGCTCTAAAGGACTAGCGGGGACTCACTCCTACAATGAGCAGTTCTTC
-,-,TRBV20-1,TRBJ1-1,CSASYLGRFTEAFF,TGCAGTGCTAGTTACCTAGGGAGATTTACTGAAGCTTTCTTT
few,-,TRBV29-1,TRBJ2-4,CSVGEPRDGQNIQYF,TGCAGCGTTGGGGAGCCACGGGATGGCCAAAACATTCAGTACTTC